This T cell receptor (beta chain) was sequenced in a study of cytomegalovirus exposure and HLA in healthy donors. Study-level findings and limits: A later analysis reportedly identified an Asian-associated ancestry cluster as carrying fewer N-insertions than the approximately 640-donor mean. Accurate predictions that matched the HLA-A and HLA-B alleles of most subjects were reportedly made from TCR beta sequences. For most TCR beta V segments, an earlier analysis put the productive rate at about 87% or about 30% of the time.

Primers included in the PCR were 60 Vbeta and 13 Jbeta primers. TCRdb's copy holds only in-frame clones and misses some; the assay was immunoSEQ multiplex PCR. This table holds fewer than 200,000 clones, around 81% found once. In regard to this clone: What it binds is not known.

V was cut by 3 bases and J by 0 bases, with 21 bases left in between. The CDR3 sequence is 19 residues long. CDR1 KGHSH and CDR2 LQKENI come from the germline V gene. The V and J genes are TRBV18 and TRBJ2-1; a weak D match, TRBD2 (5 bases). Sequencing was carried out using PBMCs. The origin of this receptor is a woman aged 25 to 39 in good health and CMV-seronegative. The CDR3 protein is CASSPQLGLLQPSYNEQFF. DNA for the CDR3: TGTGCCAGCTCACCTCAGCTAGGACTCCTCCAACCCTCCTACAATGAGCAGTTCTTC.